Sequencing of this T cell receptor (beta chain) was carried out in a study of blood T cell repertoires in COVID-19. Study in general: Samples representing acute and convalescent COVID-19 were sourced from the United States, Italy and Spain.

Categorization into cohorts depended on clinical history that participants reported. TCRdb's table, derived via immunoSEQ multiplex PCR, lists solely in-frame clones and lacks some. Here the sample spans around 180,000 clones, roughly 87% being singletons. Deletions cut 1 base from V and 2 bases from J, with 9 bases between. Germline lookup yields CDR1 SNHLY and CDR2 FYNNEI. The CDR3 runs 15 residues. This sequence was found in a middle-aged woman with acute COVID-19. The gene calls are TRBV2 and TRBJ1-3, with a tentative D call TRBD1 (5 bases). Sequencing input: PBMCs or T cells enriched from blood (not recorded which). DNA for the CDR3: TGTGCCAGCAGTGAAGGGCGCAGGGCTGGAAACACCATATATTTT. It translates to CASSEGRRAGNTIYF.